This T cell receptor (beta chain) was captured in a study of blood T cell repertoires in COVID-19 (dated by TCRdb to 2020 to 2022). Background for the entire study: The collaborator samples originated in the United States, Italy and Spain and spanned the acute and convalescent phases of COVID-19. The material from the prospective study consisted of cDNA or gDNA derived from T cells, B-cell-depleted T cells, or PBMCs. Deeply sampled blood TCRbeta repertoires from subjects exposed to, actively infected with, or recovered from COVID-19 were included in the dataset. The repertoires were released in a freely available public database intended as a resource for research on the immune response to SARS-CoV-2. Samples were obtained from the ongoing ImmuneRACE study (first 160 participants) and from some 1,300 subjects provided by 6 global collaborators. A de-identified subject ID, COVID-19 status, age in years and sex were almost always included in the sample metadata. Where HLA class I and class II types were available, the types were taken from metadata supplied by the sample provider, not from assay-based typing. The paper's findings and limits, for the study overall: The quantity of clinical and demographic metadata differed by source and by participant and was supplied without curation.

TCRbeta CDR3 regions were amplified from genomic DNA using the immunoSEQ Assay, a bias-controlled multiplex PCR. The original pipeline was this. The number of nucleated cells in each sample was estimated by amplification of reference gene primers within the assay. Sequence reads were collapsed and filtered to measure the absolute abundance of every unique TCRbeta CDR3 rearrangement. Productive Simpson clonality was computed per sample as the square root of Simpson's diversity index over productive rearrangements. Not all clones reach the TCRdb copy of this immuneACCESS table, which keeps in-frame sequences only. Checked studies attribute under half of the gap to unresolved V genes and leave the rest unexplained. V and J calls and clone size are copied from that table; D and trimming were computed from the DNA. This sample has fewer than 95,000 clones in its table, and about 90% of those were observed once. About 15% of the sample is in the top ten clones.

Concerning this clone: There is no known antigen for this receptor. Base qualities are not recorded, but no much larger clone differs from it by a single base.

Whole blood was collected in K2EDTA tubes by collaborating institutions according to the institutions' own protocols. For TCRbeta analysis, collaborators shipped samples as frozen whole blood, isolated PBMCs, or DNA extracted from either of those sample types. The germline V gene supplies CDR1 MDHEN and CDR2 SYDVKM. Taken from cysteine to phenylalanine, the CDR3 has 15 residues. Of all the DNA, just the CDR3 is kept, 45 bases in frame from base 1. V and J lose 10 bases and 7 bases, and a span of 25 bases separates them. The receptor chain draws on TRBV28 and TRBJ1-2; TRBD1 is possibly the D segment (5 matching bases). Sequencing used peripheral blood. The sequence was obtained from a male donor with acute or convalescent COVID-19. The CDR3 in this case is CATGLRAGQGGGYTF. The DNA sequence follows: TGTGCCACCGGGCTGCGTGCTGGCCAGGGAGGTGGCTACACCTTC.